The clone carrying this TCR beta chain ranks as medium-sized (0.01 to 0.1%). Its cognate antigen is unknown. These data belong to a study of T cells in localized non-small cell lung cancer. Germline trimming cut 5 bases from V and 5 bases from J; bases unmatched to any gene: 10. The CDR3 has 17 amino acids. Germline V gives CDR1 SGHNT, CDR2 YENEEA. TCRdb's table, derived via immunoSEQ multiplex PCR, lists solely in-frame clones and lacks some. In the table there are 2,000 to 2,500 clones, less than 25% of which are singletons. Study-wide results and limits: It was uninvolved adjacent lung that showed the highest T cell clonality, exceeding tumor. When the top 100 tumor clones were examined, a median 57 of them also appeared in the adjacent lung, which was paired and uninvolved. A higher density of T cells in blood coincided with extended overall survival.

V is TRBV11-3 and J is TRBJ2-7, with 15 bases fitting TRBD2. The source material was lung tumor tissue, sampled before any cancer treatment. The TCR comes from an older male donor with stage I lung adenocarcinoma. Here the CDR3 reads CASSPLWTSGGAHEQYF. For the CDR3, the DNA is TGTGCCAGCAGCCCCCTCTGGACTAGCGGGGGGGCCCACGAGCAGTACTTC. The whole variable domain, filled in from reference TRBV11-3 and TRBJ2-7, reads EAGVVQSPRYKIIEKKQPVAFWCNPISGHNTLYWYLQNLGQGPELLIRYENEEAVDDSQLPKDRFSAERLKGVDSTLKIQPAELGDSAVYLCASSPLWTSGGAHEQYFGPGTRLTVT.